This entry lists 4 T cell receptor beta chains sequenced from one sample in a study of blood T cell repertoires in COVID-19. Using immunoSEQ multiplex PCR, the repertoire was profiled, and TCRdb retains in-frame clones only, with some absent. The data hold a few hundred thousand clones, with about 91% observed a single time. Sequencing was done on a sample of PBMCs or T cells enriched from blood (not recorded which). These TCRs come from a human donor in a cohort exposed to, infected with or recovered from COVID-19 (not recorded which). The donor label of this sample is uncertain.

The chain carries TRBV6-5 and TRBJ1-5, with 8 bases fitting TRBD1. V was pared by 5 bases and J by 4 bases, with 4 bases of the junction left unmatched. In germline, CDR1 is MNHEY, CDR2 SVGAGI. The CDR3 runs 14 residues. The CDR3 bases are TGTGCCAGCAGTCTTCGACAGGGGAATCAGCCCCAGCATTTT. It encodes CASSLRQGNQPQHF.

The CDR3 spells CASSSTEGAHYGYTF. The CDR3 DNA reads as TGTGCCAGCAGCTCCACCGAGGGGGCCCACTATGGCTACACCTTC. J is TRBJ1-2 and V is TRBV7-9; 7 positions agree with TRBD1. This CDR3 is 15 amino acids long. V shed 4 bases and J 3 bases; nucleotides not matched to a gene: 8. The germline V gene encodes CDR1 SEHNR and CDR2 FQNEAQ (reference sequence).

The chain links TRBV5-1 to TRBJ2-5; 10 bases agree with TRBD2. CDR3 length: 17 residues. Germline CDR1 and CDR2: SGHRS and YFSETQ. J lost 5 bases, V lost 0 bases, and 10 bases had no gene match. CDR3 in amino acids: CASSLEAGGASRETQYF. The CDR3 DNA sequence: TGCGCCAGCAGCTTGGAAGCGGGGGGGGCTTCCAGGGAGACCCAGTACTTC.

Written as DNA, the CDR3 is TGTGCCAGCAGCTCTCCCGGTTCGACCTACGAGCAGTACTTC. Encoded protein: CASSSPGSTYEQYF. The chain couples TRBV7-2 to TRBJ2-7; unclear D gene. This CDR3 has 14 amino acids. V was clipped by 4 bases and J by 2 bases, with 12 bases between them. The V gene's germline CDR1 is SGHTA and CDR2 FQGNSA.